This T cell receptor beta chain was documented in a study of T-cell memory formation after mild COVID-19. The CDR3 length is 13 residues. Trimming removed 4 bases at V and 11 bases at J, with 17 bases between. CDR1 is SEHNR and CDR2 is FQNEAQ in the germline V gene (reference sequence). Constant-segment primers served in 5'RACE that generated TCR alpha and TCR beta cDNA libraries bearing sample barcodes and UMIs. MiXCR was run by TCRdb on the 5' RACE reads, yielding one entry per CDR3 protein. Of around 510,000 distinct CDR3 sequences listed, roughly 20% are singletons. Points on this clonotype: The antigen is undetermined.

Study results and limitations: Among contracting clones, CD4+ were mainly CM/EM and CD8+ enriched in EMRA. Balance between CD4 and CD8 was seen in clones contracting day 15 to 85, and a CD4+ lean was seen in later expanders.

This clonotype originated in an adult woman who had mild COVID-19 (a few samples of this study predate the infection). Cell type and time point are not known. The sequenced sample consisted of PBMCs or a T cell subset sorted from them (not recorded which). This rearrangement joins TRBV7-9 to TRBJ1-1, with D unresolved. This CDR3 reads CASSSILGAEAFF. CDR3 sequence (DNA): TGTGCCAGCAGCTCGATCTTAGGCGCCGAGGCTTTCTTT. The whole variable domain, remainder taken from reference TRBV7-9 and TRBJ1-1, is DTGVSQNPRHKITKRGQNVTFRCDPISEHNRLYWYRQTLGQGPEFLTYFQNEAQLEKSRLLSDRFSAERPKGSFSTLEIQRTEQGDSAMYLCASSSILGAEAFFGQGTRLTVV.